Each of the 4 T cell receptor beta chains below was sequenced from the same sample in a study of STAT3 mutations in large granular lymphocyte leukemia. Study results and limitations: At least one immunodominant TCR beta clonotype appeared in every T-cell large granular lymphocyte leukemia patient.

Assay used: immunoSEQ multiplex PCR; TCRdb lists only in-frame clones, some missing. The sample gives approximately 43,000 clones, roughly three quarters of which show up once; 0.4% to 0.55% is in the top ten. For these TCRs, the target antigens are not known. The sequenced sample was PBMCs. The receptors shown here come from a human donor with T large granular lymphocyte leukemia. Some clones in this sample may be carry-over from other donors' samples.

This clone came up once. The chain is built from TRBV4-1 and TRBJ2-1; tentatively, D is TRBD1 or TRBD2 (6 bases each). Trimming shortened V by 0 bases and J by 1 base, and 13 bases separated the two germline ends. There are 17 residues in the CDR3. CDR1 and CDR2 (germline): MGHRA, YSYEKL. The CDR3 spells CASSQDLRGRSYNEQFF. CDR3 nucleotides: TGCGCCAGCAGCCAAGATCTTCGGGGGCGTTCCTACAATGAGCAGTTCTTC.

The chain links TRBV6-5 to TRBJ1-4, with D unresolved. Germline V gene lookup returns CDR1 MNHEY and CDR2 SVGAGI. Trimming took 5 bases from V and 7 from J, leaving 14 bases between them. There are 14 residues in the CDR3. The chain's CDR3 is CASSPGLGGEKLFF. The CDR3 DNA is TGTGCCAGCAGTCCGGGCCTTGGAGGTGAAAAACTGTTTTTT.

The chain uses TRBV6-6 and TRBJ1-3; no firm D call. The CDR3 is made up of 14 amino acids. V dropped 8 bases and J dropped 0 bases, with 11 bases sitting between them. Germline values: CDR1 MNHNY, CDR2 SVGAGI (reference sequence). CDR3 protein: CASLAPSSGNTIYF. CDR3 nucleotides: TGTGCCAGCTTGGCCCCGAGCTCTGGAAACACCATATATTTT.

The genes are TRBV6-5 and TRBJ1-1; D is undetermined. Germline CDR1 is MNHEY and CDR2 is SVGAGI. CDR3 size: 15 residues. Trimming pared 2 bases from V and 1 base from J, leaving 11 bases between. The CDR3 DNA sequence: TGTGCCAGCAGTTACGAGGCTTTTCGGAACACTGAAGCTTTCTTT. It yields the protein CASSYEAFRNTEAFF.